One sample yielded the 20 T cell receptor beta chains listed below, sequenced in a study of blood T cell repertoires in COVID-19. Method: immunoSEQ multiplex PCR; TCRdb's copy keeps in-frame clones and lacks some. The table shows about 140,000 clones, with more than 70% occurring only once. Material for sequencing was PBMCs or T cells enriched from blood (not recorded which). The origin of the receptors is a man aged 35-49 years with acute COVID-19.

This clone was found a few times. The rearrangement links TRBV3-1 (or the pseudogene TRBV3-2) to TRBJ2-1; D may be TRBD1 (5 bases). The CDR3 is 14 residues long. CDR1 and CDR2 (germline): LGHDT, YNNKEL (reference sequence). The ends were cut back, 3 bases at V and 0 bases at J, with 6 bases in the middle. The CDR3 DNA sequence: TGTGCCAGCAGCCACCAGGGCTCCTACAATGAGCAGTTCTTC. Protein product: CASSHQGSYNEQFF.

The V call is TRBV18, the J call TRBJ1-2; the D is unclear. Trimming stripped 2 bases from V and 6 bases from J, with 4 bases between. This CDR3 is 11 amino acids long. Germline V lookup: CDR1 KGHSH, CDR2 LQKENI. CDR3 nucleotides: TGTGCCAGCTCACCAGAGGATGGCTACACCTTC. It yields the protein CASSPEDGYTF.

V and J are TRBV19 and TRBJ2-7; D might be TRBD2 (6 bases). V lost 5 bases and J lost 0, with 17 bases in between. This CDR3 has 16 amino acids. Germline V gene data show CDR1 as LNHDA and CDR2 as SQIVND (reference sequence). CDR3 residues: CASSADLASSSYEQYF. The CDR3 nucleotides read TGTGCCAGTAGTGCGGATCTAGCGTCAAGCTCCTACGAGCAGTACTTC.

By share of the sample, this clone is medium-sized. The chain has TRBV3-1 (or the pseudogene TRBV3-2) and TRBJ2-7, with a weak D call TRBD1 (6 bases). Deletions cut 1 base from V and 4 bases from J, with 17 bases between. Germline V lookup: CDR1 LGHDT, CDR2 YNNKEL (reference sequence). The CDR3 is made up of 16 amino acids. The CDR3 DNA reads TGTGCCAGCAGCCAAGGAAGCGAGACAGGTTTTTACGAGCAGTACTTC. Its translation is CASSQGSETGFYEQYF.

The chain carries TRBV6-2 or TRBV6-3 and TRBJ1-5; D uncertain. The germline gives CDR1 MNHEY, CDR2 SVGEGT. CDR3 length equals 15 residues. Deletions cut 5 bases from V and 1 base from J, with 12 bases between. The CDR3 DNA reads TGTGCCAGCAGTCCCGACGGGTTGAGCAATCAGCCCCAGCATTTT. The encoded protein is CASSPDGLSNQPQHF.

This chain links TRBV28 with TRBJ2-7; 9 positions agree with TRBD2. Germline CDR1 reads MDHEN; CDR2 reads SYDVKM. Germline trimming cut 8 bases from V and 2 bases from J; bases unmatched to any gene: 10. This CDR3 spans 15 amino acids. For the CDR3, the DNA is TGTGCCAGCTTCGCGGGGGGGGGACCGGCCTACGAGCAGTACTTC. This encodes CASFAGGGPAYEQYF. Full variable domain (rest looked up from reference TRBV28 and TRBJ2-7): DVKVTQSSRYLVKRTGEKVFLECVQDMDHENMFWYRQDPGLGLRLIYFSYDVKMKEKGDIPEGYSVSREKKERFSLILESASTNQTSMYLCASFAGGGPAYEQYFGPGTRLTVT.

The chain carries TRBV5-8 and TRBJ1-4; the match to TRBD1 covers 10 bases. The CDR3 length is 15 residues. Germline loops: CDR1 SGHTS, CDR2 YDEGEE. V shed 0 bases, J shed 8 bases, and the junction held 4 bases outside the gene matches. The CDR3: CASSLGDRGQEKLFF. CDR3 DNA: TGTGCCAGCAGCTTGGGGGACAGGGGACAGGAAAAACTGTTTTTT.

The genes are TRBV9 and TRBJ2-1; TRBD2 matches at 10 bases. This CDR3 has 14 residues. V shed 0 bases, J shed 7 bases, and the junction held 1 base outside the gene matches. Germline V CDR1 and CDR2: SGDLS, YYNGEE. The CDR3 nucleotides are TGTGCCAGCAGCGTAGCACTAGCGGGGAATGAGCAGTTCTTC. The encoded protein is CASSVALAGNEQFF.

The chain links TRBV7-8 to TRBJ2-7; D not resolved. CDR1 is SGHVS, CDR2 FQNEAQ, per germline. V was trimmed by 6 bases and J by 0 bases, leaving 15 bases between them. This CDR3 has 15 residues. Written as DNA, the CDR3 is TGTGCCAGCAGTCTCGCCGGTTCGAGCTCCTACGAGCAGTACTTC. It specifies CASSLAGSSSYEQYF.

The chain combines TRBV11-2 with TRBJ2-7; the D is unclear. The V gene's germline CDR1 is SGHAT and CDR2 FQNNGV. Between the trimmed V and J ends, which lost 0 bases and 3 bases, there was a span of 9 bases. This CDR3 has 14 amino acids. CDR3 bases: TGTGCCAGCAGCTTAGAGGCCGAGGTCTACGAGCAGTACTTC. Protein: CASSLEAEVYEQYF.

V and J are TRBV7-9 and TRBJ2-1, with D possibly being TRBD2 (7 bases). Per the germline V gene, CDR1 is SEHNR and CDR2 is FQNEAQ (reference sequence). Trimming took off 5 bases at V and 5 bases at J, with 19 bases between the two ends. The CDR3 is 16 residues long. The DNA of the CDR3 is TGTGCCAGCAGCACCCTAGCCGGGGGGCCCCACAATGAGCAGTTCTTC. Translation: CASSTLAGGPHNEQFF.

The gene calls are TRBV28 and TRBJ1-2, with TRBD1 identical over 8 bases. This CDR3 has 13 amino acids. The V gene end was trimmed by 6 bases and the J gene end by 5 bases; junction bases not matched to a gene: 5. CDR1 and CDR2 (germline): MDHEN, SYDVKM. The CDR3 loop is CASSLRQGYGYTF. CDR3 bases: TGTGCCAGCAGCCTCAGACAGGGGTATGGCTACACCTTC.

CDR3 sequence reads: CASLGDRNQPQHF. The CDR3 DNA reads as TGTGCCAGCTTGGGGGACAGGAATCAGCCCCAGCATTTT. J is TRBJ1-5 and V is TRBV28, with 8 bases that match TRBD1. Germline V gene sequence: CDR1 MDHEN, CDR2 SYDVKM. CDR3 length: 13 amino acids. V lost 8 bases, J lost 4 bases, and 4 bases stayed unmatched.

The J gene is TRBJ1-5, the V gene TRBV4-1; no definite D call. Germline values: CDR1 MGHRA, CDR2 YSYEKL. V was clipped by 2 bases and J by 7 bases, with 12 bases between them. The CDR3 loop spans 14 amino acids. The CDR3 loop is CASSQRGLGQPQHF. In DNA form, the CDR3 reads TGCGCCAGCAGCCAAAGAGGGTTGGGCCAGCCCCAGCATTTT.

This clone occurred a few times. The chain combines TRBV19 with TRBJ1-5; possibly TRBD1 for D (5 bases). Germline loops: CDR1 LNHDA, CDR2 SQIVND (reference sequence). This CDR3 comprises 15 residues. Trimming shortened V by 4 bases and J by 7 bases, and 17 bases separated the two germline ends. For the CDR3, the DNA is TGTGCCAGTAGTAGCCCAGGGCAGGTGGGACAGCCCCAGCATTTT. Its translation is CASSSPGQVGQPQHF.

The chain combines TRBV7-2 with TRBJ2-3; perhaps TRBD2 as D (5 bases). Between the trimmed V and J ends, which lost 0 bases and 0 bases, there was a span of 10 bases. The CDR3 runs to 16 residues. Germline V gene data show CDR1 as SGHTA and CDR2 as FQGNSA. Written as DNA, the CDR3 is TGTGCCAGCAGCTTAGCTAGCGCTCCTAGCACAGATACGCAGTATTTT. Translation gives CASSLASAPSTDTQYF.

CDR3 coding DNA: TGTGCCAGTATTCCGGCTAGCGGGAGGTCGACCGGGGAGCTGTTTTTT. Translated: CASIPASGRSTGELFF. The chain links TRBV19 to TRBJ2-2, with 11 bases identical to TRBD2. V lost 7 bases and J lost 5; bases outside the gene matches: 9. The CDR3 has 16 residues. Germline V gene sequence: CDR1 LNHDA, CDR2 SQIVND (reference sequence).

This clone was detected once. V usage is TRBV20-1 and J usage is TRBJ1-2; D gene uncertain. Germline V gene data show CDR1 as DFQATT and CDR2 as SNEGSKA (reference sequence). V lost 6 bases to trimming and J lost 4 bases, with 9 bases between them. The CDR3 runs 11 residues. CDR3 loop: CSAASGYGYTF. The CDR3 coding sequence is TGCAGTGCCGCCAGTGGCTATGGCTACACCTTC.

CDR3 DNA sequence: TGTGCCAGCAGCTACCTAGGCTACGAGCAGTACTTC. Its translation is CASSYLGYEQYF. The genes are TRBV5-5 and TRBJ2-7; D ambiguous. The CDR3 has 12 amino acids. Germline values: CDR1 SGHKS, CDR2 YYEKEE (reference sequence). The V gene lost 3 bases and the J gene lost 3 bases, with 7 bases spanning the gap.

The CDR3 region has the DNA TGTGCCTGGAGGGCTAGCGGGATATACGAGCAGTACTTC. Amino acids: CAWRASGIYEQYF. The gene calls are TRBV30 and TRBJ2-7; 9 nucleotides line up with TRBD2. The germline gives CDR1 GTSNPN, CDR2 SVGIG (reference sequence). The CDR3 length is 13 residues. V dropped 3 bases and J dropped 4; count of bases not matched to a gene: 4.